Included here is one T cell receptor beta chain sequence, with context. Its antigen is currently unknown. Terminally differentiated effector memory CD45RA+ cells were left out of the naive CD8 fraction, which was CD45RO-negative and positively selected for CCR7. The data were taken from a study of shared clonotypes between healthy human individuals. Study results and limitations: Relative to their counterparts shared across all four donors, non-shared clonotypes exhibited diminished generation probabilities.

Profiled with immunoSEQ multiplex PCR; TCRdb holds only in-frame clones, not every one. The sample lists about 2.2 million clones, 90% to 95% seen once, with over 1.5% in the top ten. The CDR3 runs to 16 residues. Germline CDR1 reads SGHTS; CDR2 reads YDEGEE. Trimming took off 4 bases at V and 2 bases at J, with 18 bases between the two ends. The chain couples TRBV5-8 to TRBJ2-5; maybe TRBD1 (6 bases). The TCR originated in a man aged 18 to 29 in good health. Some clones in this sample may be carry-over from other donors' samples. The sequenced material came from naive CD8+ T cells from PBMCs. CDR3 in DNA: TGTGCCAGCAGCGTGGGGACAATGAGTACACAAGAGACCCAGTACTTC. Encoded protein: CASSVGTMSTQETQYF. The complete variable domain, with remaining parts taken from reference TRBV5-8 and TRBJ2-5, reads EAGVTQSPTHLIKTRGQQATLRCSPISGHTSVYWYQQALGLGLQFLLWYDEGEERNRGNFPPRFSGRQFPNYSSELNVNALELEDSALYLCASSVGTMSTQETQYFGPGTRLLVL.